The clone carrying this TCR beta chain has a handful of counts. Its target is not known. In germline, CDR1 is MNHEY, CDR2 SVGAGI. V was pared by 2 bases and J by 1 base, with 15 bases between. CDR3 length: 16 residues. The study reverse transcribed the entire isolated RNA, so it sequenced expressed TCRB transcripts. Measured with immunoSEQ multiplex PCR; TCRdb has only the in-frame clones, and not every one. The table shows 310,000 or so clones, with 15% occurring only once. These data are taken from a study of beta chain features in type 1 diabetes. General study points: Researchers report that Type 1 diabetes patients had moderately but significantly shorter TCRB CDR3s across all four CD4+ subsets.

The sequenced sample was naive CD4+ T cells from blood. This TCR was sampled from a young man with type 1 diabetes. The chain recombines TRBV6-5 with TRBJ2-7; D may be TRBD1 (6 bases). This CDR3 is CASSYGVGTLSYEQYF. CDR3 DNA sequence: TGTGCCAGCAGTTACGGCGTGGGGACACTATCCTACGAGCAGTACTTC.